This T cell receptor beta chain derives from a study of T cells in Graves' hyperthyroidism and ophthalmopathy. Study-level points and caveats: Most expanded thyroid clonotypes above 0.001 recurred in blood.

RNA transcripts gave rise to amplified TCR beta CDR3 regions. The HTBI primer set was used in a first-round RT-PCR of the TCR CDR3. From the multiplex PCR reads, TCRdb called clonotypes with MiXCR, one entry per CDR3 protein. Of approximately 400,000 distinct CDR3 sequences detected, around a sixth appear once; the ten largest clones hold about 14%. This clonotype was detected ten times or more. The target antigen is unknown. CDR1 and CDR2 (germline): LNHDA, SQIVND (reference sequence). The V end was cut by 5 bases, the J end by 0 bases, with 5 bases between. The CDR3 has 13 amino acids. Stable hyperthyroidism: no ophthalmopathy progression over 18 months of follow-up. Used for diagnoses were clinical symptoms, serum thyroxine and TRAb, thyroid ultrasound and orbital computed tomography.

V gene TRBV19 combines with J gene TRBJ1-5; D gene unclear. This clonotype was sampled from a woman aged 18-35 years with Graves' hyperthyroidism. Sequences were obtained from blood. CDR3 coding DNA: TGTGCCAGTAGTCAGGCTAGCAATCAGCCCCAGCATTTT. The encoded protein is CASSQASNQPQHF.